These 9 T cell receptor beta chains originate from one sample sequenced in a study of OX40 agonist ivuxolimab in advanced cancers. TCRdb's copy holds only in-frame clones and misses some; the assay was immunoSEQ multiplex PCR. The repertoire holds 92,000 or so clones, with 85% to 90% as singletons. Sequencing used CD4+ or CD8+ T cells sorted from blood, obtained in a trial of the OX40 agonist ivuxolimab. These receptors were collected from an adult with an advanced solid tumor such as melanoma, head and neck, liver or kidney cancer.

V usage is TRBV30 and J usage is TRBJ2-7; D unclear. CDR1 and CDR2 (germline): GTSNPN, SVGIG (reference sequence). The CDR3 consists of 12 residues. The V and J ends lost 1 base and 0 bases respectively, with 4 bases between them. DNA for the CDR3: TGTGCCTGGAGTGCGGTCTCCTACGAGCAGTACTTC. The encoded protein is CAWSAVSYEQYF.

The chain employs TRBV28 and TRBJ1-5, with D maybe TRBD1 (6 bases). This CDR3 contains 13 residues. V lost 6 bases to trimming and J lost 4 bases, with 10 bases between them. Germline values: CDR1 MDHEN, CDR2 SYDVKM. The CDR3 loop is CASRVRGNQPQHF. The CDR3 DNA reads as TGTGCCAGCAGGGTCAGGGGTAATCAGCCCCAGCATTTT.

The CDR3: CASSLTSGRADEQFF. The CDR3 nucleotides read TGTGCCAGCAGCTTAACTAGCGGGAGGGCCGATGAGCAGTTCTTC. The chain combines TRBV11-3 with TRBJ2-1; TRBD2 matches at 13 bases. There are 15 residues in the CDR3. Germline V gives CDR1 SGHNT, CDR2 YENEEA. Losses at the gene ends were 2 bases for V and 8 bases for J; bases not matched to a gene: 3.

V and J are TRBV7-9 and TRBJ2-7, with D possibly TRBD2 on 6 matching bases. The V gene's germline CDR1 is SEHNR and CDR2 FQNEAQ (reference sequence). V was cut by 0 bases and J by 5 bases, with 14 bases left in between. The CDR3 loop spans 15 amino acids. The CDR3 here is CASSLAVTSRDEQYF. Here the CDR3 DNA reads TGTGCCAGCAGCTTAGCTGTGACTAGTCGTGACGAGCAGTACTTC.

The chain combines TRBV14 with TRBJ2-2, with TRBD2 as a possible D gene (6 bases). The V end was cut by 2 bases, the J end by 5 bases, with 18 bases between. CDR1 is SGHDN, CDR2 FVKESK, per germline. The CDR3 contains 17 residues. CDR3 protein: CASSQPPLRGSTGELFF. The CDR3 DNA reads TGTGCCAGCAGCCAACCTCCTCTCCGGGGGAGTACCGGGGAGCTGTTTTTT.

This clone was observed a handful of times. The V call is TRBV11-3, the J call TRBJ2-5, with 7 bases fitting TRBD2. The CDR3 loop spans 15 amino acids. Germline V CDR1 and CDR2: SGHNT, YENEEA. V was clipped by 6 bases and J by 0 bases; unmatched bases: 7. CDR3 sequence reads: CASRQSGVYQETQYF. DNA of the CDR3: TGTGCCAGCAGACAGAGCGGGGTGTACCAAGAGACCCAGTACTTC.

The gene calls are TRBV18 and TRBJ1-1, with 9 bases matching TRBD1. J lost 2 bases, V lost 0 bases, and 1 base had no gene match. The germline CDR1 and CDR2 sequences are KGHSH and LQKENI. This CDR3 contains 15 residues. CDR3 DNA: TGTGCCAGCTCACCACCGGGACAGGGTAACACTGAAGCTTTCTTT. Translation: CASSPPGQGNTEAFF.

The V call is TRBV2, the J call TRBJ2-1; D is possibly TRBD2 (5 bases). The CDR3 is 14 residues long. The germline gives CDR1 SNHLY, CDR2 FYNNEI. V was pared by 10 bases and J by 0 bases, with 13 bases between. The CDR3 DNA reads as TGTGCCACGGACTGGGGAAGCTCCTACAATGAGCAGTTCTTC. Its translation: CATDWGSSYNEQFF.

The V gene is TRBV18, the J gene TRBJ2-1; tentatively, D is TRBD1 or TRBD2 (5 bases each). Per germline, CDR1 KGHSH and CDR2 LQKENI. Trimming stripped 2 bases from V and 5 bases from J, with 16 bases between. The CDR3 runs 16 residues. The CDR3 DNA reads TGTGCCAGCTCACCAGCGGCCTCCCGGGGACACAATGAGCAGTTCTTC. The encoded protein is CASSPAASRGHNEQFF.